The 11 T cell receptor beta chains below were found in one sample sequenced in a study of post-analysis software for immune sequencing data. Whole-study findings and limits: The five TRBV segments detected at higher frequency in patients than in controls included TRBV5-6, TRBV5-1 and TRBV20-1.

The antigens these receptors bind are not known. Unique molecular identifiers featured in each of the TCR beta cDNA libraries. TCRdb reprocessed the PCR reads via MiXCR and lists one record per CDR3 protein. The sample yields roughly 650,000 distinct CDR3 sequences, about 60% seen once. Sequencing was carried out using blood. These receptor sequences come from a girl aged 2 to 9 with multiple sclerosis.

A few counts support this clonotype. The chain employs TRBV20-1 and TRBJ2-1, with 8 bases fitting TRBD2. V was pared by 0 bases and J by 0 bases, with 4 bases of the junction left unmatched. In germline, CDR1 is DFQATT, CDR2 SNEGSKA (reference sequence). The CDR3 consists of 16 residues. The CDR3, as DNA: TGCAGTGCTAGAGATCCGCGGGAGGCCTCCTACAATGAGCAGTTCTTC. As protein: CSARDPREASYNEQFF.

V gene TRBV5-1 combines with J gene TRBJ1-5; weak D call: TRBD1 (6 bases). Trimming took off 4 bases at V and 0 bases at J, with 8 bases between the two ends. Germline V lookup: CDR1 SGHRS, CDR2 YFSETQ. This CDR3 is 14 amino acids long. The CDR3 is CASSGTHSNQPQHF. In nucleotides, the CDR3 is TGCGCCAGCAGCGGGACACATAGCAATCAGCCCCAGCATTTT.

The gene calls are TRBV28 and TRBJ2-3; 9 bases line up with TRBD1. V was pared by 7 bases and J by 6 bases, with 8 bases of the junction left unmatched. Germline CDR1 is MDHEN and CDR2 is SYDVKM. The CDR3 totals 14 residues. The CDR3 bases are TGTGCCAGCAAAACAGGGGGCGCATCGGATACGCAGTATTTT. Protein sequence: CASKTGGASDTQYF.

J is TRBJ1-6 and V is TRBV28; D gene uncertain. Looked up from germline, CDR1 is MDHEN and CDR2 is SYDVKM. The CDR3 covers 14 residues. The V and J ends lost 4 bases and 8 bases respectively, with 12 bases between them. The CDR3 nucleotides are TGTGCCAGCAGTTGGGGAGCGGAGTATTCACCCCTCCACTTT. Amino acid sequence: CASSWGAEYSPLHF.

The V call is TRBV29-1, the J call TRBJ2-3, with 13 bases fitting TRBD2. From germline, CDR1 is SQVTM and CDR2 ANQGSEA. The CDR3 has 16 residues. J lost 1 base, V lost 7 bases, and 8 bases had no gene match. In DNA, the CDR3 is TGCAGCGGTCGGACTAGCGGGAGCGGGGGCACAGATACGCAGTATTTT. Protein sequence: CSGRTSGSGGTDTQYF.

The chain couples TRBV2 to TRBJ2-5; tentative D call: TRBD2 (5 bases). The assigned J gene may be wrong: the sequence end matches TRBJ2-7 better. CDR1 and CDR2 from the germline V gene are SNHLY and FYNNEI. CDR3 length: 12 residues. The CDR3 here is CASSEALAEQYF. The CDR3 nucleotides are TGTGCCAGCAGTGAAGCGCTAGCCGAGCAGTACTTC.

A note on this clonotype: Relative to the germline gene, one junction end is altered; a read error may explain this. The V gene is TRBV7-9, the J gene TRBJ2-4; no definite D call. The J call is in doubt because the DNA end fits TRBJ2-7 better. This CDR3 is built from 13 residues. Germline V gene data show CDR1 as SEHNR and CDR2 as FQNEAQ (reference sequence). CDR3 in amino acids: CAGSPQITSEQYF. CDR3 coding DNA: TGTGCCGGCAGCCCACAGATCACCAGCGAGCAGTACTTC.

The chain is built from TRBV6-5 and TRBJ2-7; D gene uncertain. The CDR3 contains 12 residues. The V gene lost 5 bases and the J gene lost 3 bases, with 8 bases spanning the gap. Germline CDR1 and CDR2: MNHEY and SVGAGI. The CDR3 coding sequence is TGTGCCAGCAGTGACAATATCTACGAGCAGTACTTC. Protein product: CASSDNIYEQYF.

This chain connects TRBV11-2 to TRBJ2-5; 9 bases agree with TRBD2. The J call may be incorrect, as the DNA end agrees better with TRBJ2-7. Germline V CDR1 and CDR2: SGHAT, FQNNGV. This CDR3 is 17 amino acids long. The CDR3 DNA follows: TGTGCCAGCAGCTTAGTAGTCCAGGCTAGCGGGAACTACGAGCAGTACTTC. It encodes CASSLVVQASGNYEQYF.

The chain links TRBV6-2 or TRBV6-3 to TRBJ2-7; D may be TRBD2 (5 bases). V was shortened by 2 bases and J by 2 bases, with 7 bases between the two germline ends. Germline lookup yields CDR1 MNHEY and CDR2 SVGEGT. CDR3 length: 13 residues. CDR3 region: CASSYGRAYEQYF. CDR3 DNA: TGTGCCAGCAGTTACGGGAGAGCCTACGAGCAGTACTTC.

V is TRBV11-2 and J is TRBJ2-5, with D possibly being TRBD1 (6 bases). Germline V lookup: CDR1 SGHAT, CDR2 FQNNGV. The CDR3 runs to 15 residues. V gave up 4 bases and J gave up 5 bases, with 17 bases separating them. The CDR3: CASSSYRAVGETQYF. The CDR3 DNA sequence: TGTGCCAGCAGCTCTTACAGGGCGGTGGGGGAGACCCAGTACTTC.